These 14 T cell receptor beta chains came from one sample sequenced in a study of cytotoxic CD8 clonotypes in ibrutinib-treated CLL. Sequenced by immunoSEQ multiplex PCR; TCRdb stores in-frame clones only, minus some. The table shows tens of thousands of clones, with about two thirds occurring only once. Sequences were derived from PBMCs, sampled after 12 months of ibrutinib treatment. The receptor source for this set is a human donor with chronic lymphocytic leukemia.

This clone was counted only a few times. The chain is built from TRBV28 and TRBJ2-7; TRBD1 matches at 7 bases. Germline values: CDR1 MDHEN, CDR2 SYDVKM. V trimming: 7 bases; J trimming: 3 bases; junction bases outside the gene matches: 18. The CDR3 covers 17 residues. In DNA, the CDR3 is TGTGCCAGCAATCCCAAAAAAGGACAGGCGCACCTCTACGAGCAGTACTTC. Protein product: CASNPKKGQAHLYEQYF.

CDR3 region: CASSIDRPGDDTEAFF. CDR3 DNA sequence: TGTGCCAGTAGTATCGATCGGCCGGGGGATGACACTGAAGCTTTCTTT. This chain links TRBV19 with TRBJ1-1, with a weak D call TRBD1 (5 bases). CDR1 is LNHDA and CDR2 is SQIVND in the germline V gene (reference sequence). This CDR3 region has 16 residues. The germline V and J ends were trimmed by 3 bases and 3 bases, with 17 bases remaining between them.

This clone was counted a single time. The CDR3 is CASSLRQNSYNEQFF. For the CDR3, the DNA is TGTGCCAGCAGCTTGCGCCAGAACTCCTACAATGAGCAGTTCTTC. The chain recombines TRBV13 with TRBJ2-1; D not certain. Trimming took 3 bases from V and 0 from J, leaving 9 bases between them. The germline gives CDR1 PRHDT, CDR2 FYEKMQ (reference sequence). The CDR3 runs to 15 residues.

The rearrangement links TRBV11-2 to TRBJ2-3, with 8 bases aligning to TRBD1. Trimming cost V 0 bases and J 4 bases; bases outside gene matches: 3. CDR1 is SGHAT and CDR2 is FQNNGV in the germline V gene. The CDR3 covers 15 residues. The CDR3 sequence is CASSLDRTGSDTQYF. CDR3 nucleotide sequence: TGTGCCAGCAGCTTAGACCGGACAGGGTCAGATACGCAGTATTTT.

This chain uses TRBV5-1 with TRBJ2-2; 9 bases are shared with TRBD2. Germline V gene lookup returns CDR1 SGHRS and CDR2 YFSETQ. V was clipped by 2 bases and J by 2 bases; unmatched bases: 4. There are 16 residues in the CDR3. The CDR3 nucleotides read TGCGCCAGCAGCTTCCGTAGCGGGAGAAACACCGGGGAGCTGTTTTTT. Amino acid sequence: CASSFRSGRNTGELFF. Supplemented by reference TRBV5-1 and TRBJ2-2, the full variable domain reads KAGVTQTPRYLIKTRGQQVTLSCSPISGHRSVSWYQQTPGQGLQFLFEYFSETQRNKGNFPGRFSGRQFSNSRSEMNVSTLELGDSALYLCASSFRSGRNTGELFFGEGSRLTVL.

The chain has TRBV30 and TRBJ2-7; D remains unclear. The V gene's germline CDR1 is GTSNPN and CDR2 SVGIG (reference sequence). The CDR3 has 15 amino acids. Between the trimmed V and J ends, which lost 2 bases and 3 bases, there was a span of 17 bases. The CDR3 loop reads CAWSSRRGAGYEQYF. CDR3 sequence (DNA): TGTGCCTGGAGTTCCCGAAGAGGAGCTGGCTACGAGCAGTACTTC.

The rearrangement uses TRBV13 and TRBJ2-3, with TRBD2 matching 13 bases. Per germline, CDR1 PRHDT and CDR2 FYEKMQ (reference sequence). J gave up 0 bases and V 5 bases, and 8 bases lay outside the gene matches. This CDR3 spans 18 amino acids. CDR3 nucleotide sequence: TGTGCCAGCAGCATGGGACTAGCGGGGCTCACTAGCACAGATACGCAGTATTTT. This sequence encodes CASSMGLAGLTSTDTQYF.

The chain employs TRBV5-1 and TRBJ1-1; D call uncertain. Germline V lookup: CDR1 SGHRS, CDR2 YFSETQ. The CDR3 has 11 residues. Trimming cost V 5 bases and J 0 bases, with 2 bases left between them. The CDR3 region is CASRLNTEAFF. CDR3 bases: TGCGCCAGCAGGCTGAACACTGAAGCTTTCTTT. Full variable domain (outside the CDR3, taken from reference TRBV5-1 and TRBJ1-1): KAGVTQTPRYLIKTRGQQVTLSCSPISGHRSVSWYQQTPGQGLQFLFEYFSETQRNKGNFPGRFSGRQFSNSRSEMNVSTLELGDSALYLCASRLNTEAFFGQGTRLTVV.

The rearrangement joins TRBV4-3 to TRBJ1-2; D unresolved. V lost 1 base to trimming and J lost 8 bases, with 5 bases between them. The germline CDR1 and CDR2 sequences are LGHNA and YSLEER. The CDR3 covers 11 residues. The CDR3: CASSQGSGYTF. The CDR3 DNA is TGCGCCAGCAGCCAAGGATCAGGCTACACCTTC.

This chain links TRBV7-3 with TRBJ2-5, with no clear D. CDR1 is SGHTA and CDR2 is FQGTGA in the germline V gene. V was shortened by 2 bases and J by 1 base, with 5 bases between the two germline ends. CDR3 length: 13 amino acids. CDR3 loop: CASSLGPQETQYF. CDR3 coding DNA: TGTGCCAGCAGCTTAGGGCCCCAAGAGACCCAGTACTTC.

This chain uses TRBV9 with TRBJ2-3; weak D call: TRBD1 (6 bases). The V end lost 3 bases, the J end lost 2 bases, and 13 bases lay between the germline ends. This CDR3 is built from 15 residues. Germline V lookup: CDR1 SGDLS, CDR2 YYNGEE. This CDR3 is CASSGSGDITDTQYF. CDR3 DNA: TGTGCCAGCAGCGGATCAGGGGATATCACAGATACGCAGTATTTT.

Written as DNA, the CDR3 is TGTGCCAGCAGCCCGCCCCAGCGGGGGGGGAACAATGAGCAGTTCTTC. The encoded protein is CASSPPQRGGNNEQFF. This rearrangement joins TRBV5-4 to TRBJ2-1; TRBD2 aligns across 10 bases. Germline trimming cut 4 bases from V and 5 bases from J; bases unmatched to any gene: 9. Per germline, CDR1 SGHNT and CDR2 YYREEE (reference sequence). The length of the CDR3 is 16 residues.

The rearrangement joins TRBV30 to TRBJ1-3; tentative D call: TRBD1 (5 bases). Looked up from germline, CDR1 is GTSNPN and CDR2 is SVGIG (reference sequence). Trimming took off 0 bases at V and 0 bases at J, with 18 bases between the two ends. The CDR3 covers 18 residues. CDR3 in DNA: TGTGCCTGGAGTGTACTTGTAGGGGTCTCGAGCTCTGGAAACACCATATATTTT. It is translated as CAWSVLVGVSSSGNTIYF. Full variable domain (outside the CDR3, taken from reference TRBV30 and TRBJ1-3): SQTIHQWPATLVQPVGSPLSLECTVEGTSNPNLYWYRQAAGRGLQLLFYSVGIGQISSEVPQNLSASRPQDRQFILSSKKLLLSDSGFYLCAWSVLVGVSSSGNTIYFGEGSWLTVV.

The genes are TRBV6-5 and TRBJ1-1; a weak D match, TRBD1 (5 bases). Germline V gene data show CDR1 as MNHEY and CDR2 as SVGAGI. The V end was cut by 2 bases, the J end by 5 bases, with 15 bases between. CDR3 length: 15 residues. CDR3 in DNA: TGTGCCAGCAGTTACGCCGGGACCCCGGGGACTGAAGCTTTCTTT. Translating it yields CASSYAGTPGTEAFF.